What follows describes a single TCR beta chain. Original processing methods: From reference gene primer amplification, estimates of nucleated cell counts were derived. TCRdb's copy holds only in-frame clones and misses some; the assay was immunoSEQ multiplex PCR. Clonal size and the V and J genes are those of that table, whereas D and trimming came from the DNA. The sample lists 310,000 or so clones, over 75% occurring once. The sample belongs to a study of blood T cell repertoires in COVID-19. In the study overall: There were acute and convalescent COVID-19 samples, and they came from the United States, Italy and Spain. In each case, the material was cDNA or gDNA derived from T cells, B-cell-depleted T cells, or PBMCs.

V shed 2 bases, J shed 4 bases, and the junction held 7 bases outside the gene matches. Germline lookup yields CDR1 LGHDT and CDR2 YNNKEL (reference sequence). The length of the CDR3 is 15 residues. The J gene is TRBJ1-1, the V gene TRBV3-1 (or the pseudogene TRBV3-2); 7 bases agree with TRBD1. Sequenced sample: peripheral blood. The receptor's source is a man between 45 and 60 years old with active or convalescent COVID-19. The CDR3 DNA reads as TGTGCCAGCAGCCAACCAGGGGGAGGAGGCACTGAAGCTTTCTTT. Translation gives CASSQPGGGGTEAFF.